This TCR beta chain was recorded in a study of T-cell reconstitution after alpha-beta-depleted transplantation in children. This clonotype was counted many times. The authors prepared the TCRbeta library with unique molecular identifiers. MiXCR, applied by TCRdb to the PCR reads, yields one record per CDR3 protein. The table has 350,000 to 450,000 distinct CDR3 sequences, about 14% seen once. The clonotype comes from a human donor who donated a stem cell graft to a child with Fanconi anemia. This specimen was PBMCs, taken from the stem cell graft.

Here the CDR3 reads CASSEAGGRNEQFF. DNA for the CDR3: TGCGCCAGCAGTGAGGCAGGGGGCCGGAATGAGCAGTTCTTC. The chain has TRBV10-1 and TRBJ2-1, with 8 bases that match TRBD1. The CDR3 is 14 amino acids. The V segment lost 2 bases and the J segment 7 bases; nucleotides outside the gene matches: 4. CDR1 and CDR2 (germline): WNHNN, SYGVQD (reference sequence).